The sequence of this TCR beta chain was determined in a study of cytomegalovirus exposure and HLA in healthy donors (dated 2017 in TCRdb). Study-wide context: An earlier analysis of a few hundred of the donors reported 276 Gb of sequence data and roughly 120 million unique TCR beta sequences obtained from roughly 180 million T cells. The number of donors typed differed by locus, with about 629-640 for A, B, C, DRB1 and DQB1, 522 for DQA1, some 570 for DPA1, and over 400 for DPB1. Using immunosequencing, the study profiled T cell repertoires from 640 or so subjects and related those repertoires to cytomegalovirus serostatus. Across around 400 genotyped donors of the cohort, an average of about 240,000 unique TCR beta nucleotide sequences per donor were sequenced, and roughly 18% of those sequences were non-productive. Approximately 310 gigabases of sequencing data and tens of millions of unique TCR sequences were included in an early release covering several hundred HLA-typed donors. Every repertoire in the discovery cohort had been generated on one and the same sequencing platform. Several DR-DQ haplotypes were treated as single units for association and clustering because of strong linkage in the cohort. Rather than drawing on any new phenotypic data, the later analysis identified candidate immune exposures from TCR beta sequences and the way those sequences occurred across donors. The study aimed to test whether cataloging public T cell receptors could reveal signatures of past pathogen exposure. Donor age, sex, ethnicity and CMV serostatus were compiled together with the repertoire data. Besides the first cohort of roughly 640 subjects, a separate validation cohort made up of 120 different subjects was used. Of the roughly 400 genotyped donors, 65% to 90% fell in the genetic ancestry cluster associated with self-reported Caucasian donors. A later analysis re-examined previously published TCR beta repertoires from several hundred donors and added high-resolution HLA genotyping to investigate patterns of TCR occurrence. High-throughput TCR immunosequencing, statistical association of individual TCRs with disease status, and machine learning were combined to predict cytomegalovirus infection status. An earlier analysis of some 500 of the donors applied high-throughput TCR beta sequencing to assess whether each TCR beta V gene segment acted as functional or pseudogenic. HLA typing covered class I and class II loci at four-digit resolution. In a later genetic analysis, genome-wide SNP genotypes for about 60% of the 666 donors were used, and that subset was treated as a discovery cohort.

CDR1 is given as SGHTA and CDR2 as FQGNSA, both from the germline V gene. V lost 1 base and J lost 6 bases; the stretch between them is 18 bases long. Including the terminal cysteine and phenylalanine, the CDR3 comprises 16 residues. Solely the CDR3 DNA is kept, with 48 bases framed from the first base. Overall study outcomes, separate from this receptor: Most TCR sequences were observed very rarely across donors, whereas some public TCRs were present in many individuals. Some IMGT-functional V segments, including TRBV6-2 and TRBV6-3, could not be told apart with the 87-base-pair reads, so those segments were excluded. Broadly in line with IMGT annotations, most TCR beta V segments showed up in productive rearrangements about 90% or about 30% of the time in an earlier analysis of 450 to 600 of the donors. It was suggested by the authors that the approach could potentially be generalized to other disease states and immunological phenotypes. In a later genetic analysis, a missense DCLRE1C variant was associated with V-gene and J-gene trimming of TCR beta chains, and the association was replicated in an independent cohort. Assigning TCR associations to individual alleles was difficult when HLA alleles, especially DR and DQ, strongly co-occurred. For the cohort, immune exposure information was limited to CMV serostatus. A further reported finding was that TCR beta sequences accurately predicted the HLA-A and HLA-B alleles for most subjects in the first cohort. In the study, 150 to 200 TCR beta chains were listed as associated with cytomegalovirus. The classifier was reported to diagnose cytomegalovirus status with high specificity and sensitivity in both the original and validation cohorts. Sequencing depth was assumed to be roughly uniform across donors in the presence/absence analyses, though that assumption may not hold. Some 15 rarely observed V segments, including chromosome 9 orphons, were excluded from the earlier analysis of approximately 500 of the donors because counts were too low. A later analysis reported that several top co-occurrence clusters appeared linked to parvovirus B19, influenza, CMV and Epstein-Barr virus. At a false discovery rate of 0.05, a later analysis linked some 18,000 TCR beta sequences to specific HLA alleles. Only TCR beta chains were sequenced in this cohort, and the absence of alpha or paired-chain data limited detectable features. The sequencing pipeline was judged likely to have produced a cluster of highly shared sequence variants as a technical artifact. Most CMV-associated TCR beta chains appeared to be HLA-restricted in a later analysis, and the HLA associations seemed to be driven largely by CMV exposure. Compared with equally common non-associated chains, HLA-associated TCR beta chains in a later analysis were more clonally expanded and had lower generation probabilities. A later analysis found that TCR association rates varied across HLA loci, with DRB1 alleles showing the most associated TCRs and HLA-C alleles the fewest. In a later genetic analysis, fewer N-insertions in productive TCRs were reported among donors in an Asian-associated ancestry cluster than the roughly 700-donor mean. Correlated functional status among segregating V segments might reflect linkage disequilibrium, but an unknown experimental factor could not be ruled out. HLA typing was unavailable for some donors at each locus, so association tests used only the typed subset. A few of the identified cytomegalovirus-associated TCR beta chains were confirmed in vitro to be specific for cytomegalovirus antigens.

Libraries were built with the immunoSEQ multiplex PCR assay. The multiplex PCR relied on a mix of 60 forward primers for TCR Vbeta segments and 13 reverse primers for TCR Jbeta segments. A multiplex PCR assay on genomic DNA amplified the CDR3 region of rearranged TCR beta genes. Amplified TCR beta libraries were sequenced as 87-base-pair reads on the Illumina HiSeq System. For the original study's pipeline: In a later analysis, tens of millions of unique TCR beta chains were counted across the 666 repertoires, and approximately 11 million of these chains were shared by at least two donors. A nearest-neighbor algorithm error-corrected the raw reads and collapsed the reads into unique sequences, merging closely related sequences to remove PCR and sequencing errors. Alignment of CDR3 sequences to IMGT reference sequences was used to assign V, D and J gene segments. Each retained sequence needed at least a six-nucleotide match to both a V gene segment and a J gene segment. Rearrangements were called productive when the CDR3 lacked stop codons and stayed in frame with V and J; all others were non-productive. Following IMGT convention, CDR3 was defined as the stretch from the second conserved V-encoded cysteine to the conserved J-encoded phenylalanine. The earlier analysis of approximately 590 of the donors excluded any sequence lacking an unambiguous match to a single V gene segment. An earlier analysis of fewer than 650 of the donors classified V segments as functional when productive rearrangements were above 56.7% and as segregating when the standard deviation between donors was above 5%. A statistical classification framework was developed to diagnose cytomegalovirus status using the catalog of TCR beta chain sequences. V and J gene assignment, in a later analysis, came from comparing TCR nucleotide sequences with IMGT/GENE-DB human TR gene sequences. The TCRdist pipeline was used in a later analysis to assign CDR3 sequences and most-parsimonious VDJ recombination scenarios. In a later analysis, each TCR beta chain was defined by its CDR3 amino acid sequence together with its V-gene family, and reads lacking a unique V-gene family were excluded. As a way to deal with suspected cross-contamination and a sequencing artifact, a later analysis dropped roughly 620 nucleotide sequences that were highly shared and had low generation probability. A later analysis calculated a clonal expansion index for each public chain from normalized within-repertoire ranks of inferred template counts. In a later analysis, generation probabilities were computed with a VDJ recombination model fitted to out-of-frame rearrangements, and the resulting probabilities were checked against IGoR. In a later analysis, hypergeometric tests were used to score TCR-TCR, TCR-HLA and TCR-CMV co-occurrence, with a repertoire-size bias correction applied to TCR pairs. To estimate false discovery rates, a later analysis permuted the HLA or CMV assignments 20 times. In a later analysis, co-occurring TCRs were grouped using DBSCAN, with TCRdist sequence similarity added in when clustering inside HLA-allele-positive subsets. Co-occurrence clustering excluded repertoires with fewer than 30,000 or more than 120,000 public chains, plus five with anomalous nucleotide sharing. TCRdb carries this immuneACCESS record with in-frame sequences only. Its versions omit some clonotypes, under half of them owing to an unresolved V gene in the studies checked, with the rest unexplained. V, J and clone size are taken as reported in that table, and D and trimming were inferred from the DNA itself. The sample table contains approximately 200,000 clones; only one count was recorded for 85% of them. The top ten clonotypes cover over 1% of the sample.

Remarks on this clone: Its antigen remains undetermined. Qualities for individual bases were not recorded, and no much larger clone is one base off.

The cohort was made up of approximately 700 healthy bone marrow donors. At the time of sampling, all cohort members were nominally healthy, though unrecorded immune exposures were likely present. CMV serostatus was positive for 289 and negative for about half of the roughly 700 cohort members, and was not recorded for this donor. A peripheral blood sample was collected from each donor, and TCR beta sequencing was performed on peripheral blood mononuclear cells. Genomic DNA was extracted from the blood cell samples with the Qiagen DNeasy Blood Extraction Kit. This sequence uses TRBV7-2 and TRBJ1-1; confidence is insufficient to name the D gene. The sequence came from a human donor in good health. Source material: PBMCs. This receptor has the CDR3 CASSLVRSGMRAEAFF. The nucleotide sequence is TGTGCCAGCAGCTTAGTGAGGTCTGGGATGAGGGCTGAAGCTTTCTTT.